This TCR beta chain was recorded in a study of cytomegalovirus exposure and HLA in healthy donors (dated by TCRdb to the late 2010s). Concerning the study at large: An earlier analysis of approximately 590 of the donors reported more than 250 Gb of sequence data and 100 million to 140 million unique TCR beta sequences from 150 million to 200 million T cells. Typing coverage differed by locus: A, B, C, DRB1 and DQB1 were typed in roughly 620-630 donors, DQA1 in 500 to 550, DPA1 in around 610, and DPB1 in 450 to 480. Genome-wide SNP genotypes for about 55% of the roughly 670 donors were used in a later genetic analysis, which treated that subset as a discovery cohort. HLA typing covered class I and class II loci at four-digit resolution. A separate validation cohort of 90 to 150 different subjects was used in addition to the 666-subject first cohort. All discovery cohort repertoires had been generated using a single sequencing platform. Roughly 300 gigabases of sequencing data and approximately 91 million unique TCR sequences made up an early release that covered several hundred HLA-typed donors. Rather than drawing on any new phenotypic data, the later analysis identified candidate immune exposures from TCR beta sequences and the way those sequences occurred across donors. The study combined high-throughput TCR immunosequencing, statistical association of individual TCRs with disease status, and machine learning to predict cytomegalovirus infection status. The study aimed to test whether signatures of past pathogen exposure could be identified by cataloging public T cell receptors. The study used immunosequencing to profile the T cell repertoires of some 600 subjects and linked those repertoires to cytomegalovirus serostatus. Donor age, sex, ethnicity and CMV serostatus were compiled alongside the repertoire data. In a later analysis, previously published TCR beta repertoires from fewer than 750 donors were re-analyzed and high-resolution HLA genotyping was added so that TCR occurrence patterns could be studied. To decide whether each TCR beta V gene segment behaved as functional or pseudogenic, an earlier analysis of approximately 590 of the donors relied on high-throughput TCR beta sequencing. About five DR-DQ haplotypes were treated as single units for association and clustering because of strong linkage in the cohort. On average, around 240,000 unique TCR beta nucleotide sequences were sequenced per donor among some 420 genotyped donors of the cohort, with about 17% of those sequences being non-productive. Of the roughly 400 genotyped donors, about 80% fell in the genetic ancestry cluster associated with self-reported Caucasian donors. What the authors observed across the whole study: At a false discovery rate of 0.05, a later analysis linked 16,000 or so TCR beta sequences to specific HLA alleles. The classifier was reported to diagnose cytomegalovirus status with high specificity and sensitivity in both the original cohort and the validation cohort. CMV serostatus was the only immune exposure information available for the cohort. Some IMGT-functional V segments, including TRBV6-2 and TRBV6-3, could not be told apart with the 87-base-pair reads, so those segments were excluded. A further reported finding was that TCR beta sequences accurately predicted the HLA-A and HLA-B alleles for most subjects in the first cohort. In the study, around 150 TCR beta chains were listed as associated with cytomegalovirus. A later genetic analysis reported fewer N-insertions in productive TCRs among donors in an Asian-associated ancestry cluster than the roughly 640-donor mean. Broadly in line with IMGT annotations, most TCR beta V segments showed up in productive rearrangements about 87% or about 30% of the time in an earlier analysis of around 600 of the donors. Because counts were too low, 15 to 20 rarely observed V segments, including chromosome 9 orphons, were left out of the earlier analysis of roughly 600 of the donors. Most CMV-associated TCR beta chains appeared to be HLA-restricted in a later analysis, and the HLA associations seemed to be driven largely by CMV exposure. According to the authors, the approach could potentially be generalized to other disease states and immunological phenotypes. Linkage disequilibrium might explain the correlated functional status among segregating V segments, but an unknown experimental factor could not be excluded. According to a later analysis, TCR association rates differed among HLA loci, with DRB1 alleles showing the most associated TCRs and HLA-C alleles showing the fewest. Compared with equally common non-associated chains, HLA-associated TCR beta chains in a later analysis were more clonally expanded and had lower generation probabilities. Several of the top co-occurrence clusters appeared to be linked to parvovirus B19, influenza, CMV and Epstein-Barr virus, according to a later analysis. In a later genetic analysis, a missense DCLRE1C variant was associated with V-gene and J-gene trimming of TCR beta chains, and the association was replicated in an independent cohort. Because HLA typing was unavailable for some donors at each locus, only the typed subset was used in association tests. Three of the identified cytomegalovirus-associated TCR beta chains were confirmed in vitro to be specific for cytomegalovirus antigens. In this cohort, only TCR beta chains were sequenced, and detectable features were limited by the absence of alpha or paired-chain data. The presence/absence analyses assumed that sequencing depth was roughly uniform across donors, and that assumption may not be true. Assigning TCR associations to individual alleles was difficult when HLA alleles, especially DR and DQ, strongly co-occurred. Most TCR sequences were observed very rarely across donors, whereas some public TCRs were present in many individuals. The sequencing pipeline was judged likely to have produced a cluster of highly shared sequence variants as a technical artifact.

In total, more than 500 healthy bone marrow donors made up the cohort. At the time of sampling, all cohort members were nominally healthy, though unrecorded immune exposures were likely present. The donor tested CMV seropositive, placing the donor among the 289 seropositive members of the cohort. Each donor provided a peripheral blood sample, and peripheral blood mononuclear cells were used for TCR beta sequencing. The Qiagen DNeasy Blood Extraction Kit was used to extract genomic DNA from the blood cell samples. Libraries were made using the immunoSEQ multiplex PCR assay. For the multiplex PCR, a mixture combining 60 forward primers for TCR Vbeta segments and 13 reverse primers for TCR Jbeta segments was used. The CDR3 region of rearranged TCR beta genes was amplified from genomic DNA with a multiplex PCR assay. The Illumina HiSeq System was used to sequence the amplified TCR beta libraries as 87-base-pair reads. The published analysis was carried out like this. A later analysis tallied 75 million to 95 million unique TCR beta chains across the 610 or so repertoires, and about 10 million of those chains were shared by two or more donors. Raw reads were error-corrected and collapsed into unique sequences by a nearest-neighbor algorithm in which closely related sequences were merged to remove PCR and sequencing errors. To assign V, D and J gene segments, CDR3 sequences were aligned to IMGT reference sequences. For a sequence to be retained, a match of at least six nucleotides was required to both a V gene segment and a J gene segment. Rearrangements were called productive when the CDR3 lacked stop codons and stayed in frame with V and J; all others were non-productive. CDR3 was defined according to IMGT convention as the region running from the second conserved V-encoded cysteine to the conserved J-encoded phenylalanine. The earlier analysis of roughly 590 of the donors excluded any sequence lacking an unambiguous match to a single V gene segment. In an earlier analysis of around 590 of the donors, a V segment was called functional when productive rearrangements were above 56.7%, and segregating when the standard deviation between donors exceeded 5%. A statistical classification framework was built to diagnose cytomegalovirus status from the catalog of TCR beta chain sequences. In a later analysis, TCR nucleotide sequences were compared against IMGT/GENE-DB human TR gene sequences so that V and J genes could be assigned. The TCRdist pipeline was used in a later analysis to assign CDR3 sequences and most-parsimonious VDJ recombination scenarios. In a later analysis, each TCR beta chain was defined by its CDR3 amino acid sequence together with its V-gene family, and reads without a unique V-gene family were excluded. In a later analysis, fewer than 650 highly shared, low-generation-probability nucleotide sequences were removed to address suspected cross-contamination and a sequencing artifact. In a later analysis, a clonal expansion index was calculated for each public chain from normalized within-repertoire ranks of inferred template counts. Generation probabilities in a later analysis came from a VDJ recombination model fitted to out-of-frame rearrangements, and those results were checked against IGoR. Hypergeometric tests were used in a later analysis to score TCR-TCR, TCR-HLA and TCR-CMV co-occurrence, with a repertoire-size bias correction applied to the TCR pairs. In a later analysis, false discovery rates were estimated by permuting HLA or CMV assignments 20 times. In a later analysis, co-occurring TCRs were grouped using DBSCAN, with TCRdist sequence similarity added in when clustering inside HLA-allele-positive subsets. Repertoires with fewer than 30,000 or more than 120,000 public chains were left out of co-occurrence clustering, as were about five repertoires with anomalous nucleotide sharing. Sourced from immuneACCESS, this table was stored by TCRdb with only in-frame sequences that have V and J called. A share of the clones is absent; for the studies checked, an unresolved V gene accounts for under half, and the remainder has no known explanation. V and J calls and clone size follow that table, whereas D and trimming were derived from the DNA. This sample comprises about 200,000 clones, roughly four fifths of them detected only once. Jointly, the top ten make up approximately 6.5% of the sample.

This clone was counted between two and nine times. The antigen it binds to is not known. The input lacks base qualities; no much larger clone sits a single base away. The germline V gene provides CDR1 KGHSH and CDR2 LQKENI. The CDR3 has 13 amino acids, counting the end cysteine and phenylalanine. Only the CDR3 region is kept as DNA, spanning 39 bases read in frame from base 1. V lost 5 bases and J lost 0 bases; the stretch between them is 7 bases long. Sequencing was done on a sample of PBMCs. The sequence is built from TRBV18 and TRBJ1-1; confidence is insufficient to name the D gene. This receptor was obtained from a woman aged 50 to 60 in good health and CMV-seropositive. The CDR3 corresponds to CASSNRVNTEAFF. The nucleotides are TGTGCCAGCTCAAACAGAGTGAACACTGAAGCTTTCTTT. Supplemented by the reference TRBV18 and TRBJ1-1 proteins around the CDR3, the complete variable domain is NAGVMQNPRHLVRRRGQEARLRCSPMKGHSHVYWYRQLPEEGLKFMVYLQKENIIDESGMPKERFSAEFPKEGPSILRIQQVVRGDSAAYFCASSNRVNTEAFFGQGTRLTVV.